This T cell receptor (beta chain) was observed in a study of molecular identifiers for immune sequencing clone quantification. Across the study: Replicates partitioned RNA from approximately 20,000 or 98,000 naive CD8 cells into five parts, sequencing four.

Previously described methods and listed TCR primers were used for bulk TCR libraries. TCRdb called the PCR reads again in MiXCR, with one record for every CDR3 protein. The data hold some 590,000 distinct CDR3 sequences, with 25% observed a single time. This clonotype appeared many times. Trimming removed 10 bases from V and 3 bases from J, with 7 bases in between. The CDR3 contains 10 residues. Germline assignment: CDR1 SGDLS and CDR2 YYNGEE. This TCR was recovered from a human donor in good health. Some libraries in this study had Jurkat cell RNA spiked in. Specimen: naive CD8+ T cells from blood, with Jurkat cell RNA spiked in. Noted subset: FACS-sorted CD8+CD4-CCR7+CD45RA+ naive T cells. The chain has TRBV9 and TRBJ2-5, with D uncertain. In DNA form, the CDR3 reads TGTGCCGGCCCTGAAGAGACCCAGTACTTC. Translation: CAGPEETQYF.